The 8 T cell receptor beta chains below come from one sample, sequenced in a study of T cell changes during pregnancy in multiple sclerosis. Some clones are missing from TCRdb's copy, which holds only in-frame ones; the method was immunoSEQ multiplex PCR. The sample carries roughly 53,000 clones, around nine tenths recorded once. Sequences were derived from CD8+ T cells from peripheral blood mononuclear cells, sampled before pregnancy. These receptors were obtained from a female donor with multiple sclerosis, enrolled in a pregnancy study.

The chain recombines TRBV28 with TRBJ2-2; TRBD2 is a possible D gene (5 bases). Germline V gene data show CDR1 as MDHEN and CDR2 as SYDVKM. The length of the CDR3 is 13 residues. Trimming cost V 5 bases and J 6 bases, with 10 bases left between them. CDR3 coding DNA: TGTGCCAGCAGTCCGGGGAAGTCCGGGGAGCTGTTTTTT. It specifies CASSPGKSGELFF. The variable domain in full, with the rest retrieved from reference TRBV28 and TRBJ2-2, is DVKVTQSSRYLVKRTGEKVFLECVQDMDHENMFWYRQDPGLGLRLIYFSYDVKMKEKGDIPEGYSVSREKKERFSLILESASTNQTSMYLCASSPGKSGELFFGEGSRLTVL.

V gene TRBV19 combines with J gene TRBJ1-2, with unresolved D. The germline V gene encodes CDR1 LNHDA and CDR2 SQIVND (reference sequence). The CDR3 has 11 residues. Trimming cost V 5 bases and J 7 bases, with 8 bases left between them. CDR3 loop: CASSRGGGYTF. The CDR3 bases are TGTGCCAGTAGTCGGGGTGGTGGCTACACCTTC.

The CDR3 DNA sequence: TGTGCCAGCAGCTTTATTGGGGGCTCAGATTACGAGCAGTACTTC. It encodes CASSFIGGSDYEQYF. The chain has TRBV5-4 and TRBJ2-7; D is possibly TRBD1 (6 bases). Deletions cut 2 bases from V and 4 bases from J, with 16 bases between. Germline V gives CDR1 SGHNT, CDR2 YYREEE (reference sequence). This CDR3 comprises 15 residues.

The CDR3 nucleotides are TGTGCCAGCAGTTACTCGTTAGCGGGTGCTAATGAAAAACTGTTTTTT. Protein: CASSYSLAGANEKLFF. The chain has TRBV6-5 and TRBJ1-4; D unclear. Germline V lookup: CDR1 MNHEY, CDR2 SVGAGI. CDR3 length: 16 residues. V lost 0 bases and J lost 3, with 11 bases in between.

This clone was found a few times. The chain is built from TRBV9 and TRBJ1-1; tentatively, D is TRBD1 (6 bases). The CDR3 contains 13 residues. Trimming removed 3 bases at V and 0 bases at J, with 6 bases between. Germline values: CDR1 SGDLS, CDR2 YYNGEE. The CDR3 DNA reads as TGTGCCAGCAGCGAGGGGGTGAACACTGAAGCTTTCTTT. Its translation is CASSEGVNTEAFF.

The CDR3 DNA sequence: TGTGCCAGCAGCTTCCCCAGGGGGCTCCTGGGAGATACGCAGTATTTT. This encodes CASSFPRGLLGDTQYF. The V and J genes are TRBV5-6 and TRBJ2-3; 8 bases line up with TRBD1. CDR3 size: 16 residues. Trimming removed 2 bases from V and 5 bases from J; junction bases left unmatched: 10. CDR1 SGHDT and CDR2 YYEEEE come from the germline V gene.

This sequence joins TRBV7-3 and TRBJ2-1, with D perhaps TRBD2 (6 bases). CDR1 and CDR2 (germline): SGHTA, FQGTGA. The CDR3 runs 13 residues. Deletions cut 3 bases from V and 4 bases from J, with 7 bases between. In DNA form, the CDR3 reads TGTGCCAGCAGCTTCGGGGGTTACAATGAGCAGTTCTTC. This sequence encodes CASSFGGYNEQFF.

The genes are TRBV19 and TRBJ1-2, with D maybe TRBD1 (5 bases). V lost 10 bases and J 6 bases, leaving 12 bases between the germline ends. The V gene's germline CDR1 is LNHDA and CDR2 SQIVND (reference sequence). The CDR3 sequence is 11 residues long. CDR3: CATQGEDGYTF. The CDR3 coding sequence is TGTGCCACCCAAGGGGAGGATGGCTACACCTTC. Combining the CDR3 with reference TRBV19 and TRBJ1-2 gives the whole variable domain DGGITQSPKYLFRKEGQNVTLSCEQNLNHDAMYWYRQDPGQGLRLIYYSQIVNDFQKGDIAEGYSVSREKKESFPLTVTSAQKNPTAFYLCATQGEDGYTFGSGTRLTVV.